This entry lists 8 T cell receptor beta chains sequenced from one sample in a study of cytomegalovirus exposure and HLA in healthy donors. The PCR used 60 Vbeta and 13 Jbeta primers. Clones were read by immunoSEQ multiplex PCR, and TCRdb kept only the in-frame ones, dropping some. The sample has more than 100,000 clones, roughly 9.6% seen once; the top ten hold about 6.7%. Sequencing input: PBMCs. These receptors were collected from a woman in her thirties or forties in good health and CMV-seropositive.

This clone was detected only a few times. The CDR3 region is CASARTPSYEQYF. DNA of the CDR3: TGTGCCAGCGCTCGGACTCCGTCCTACGAGCAGTACTTC. V usage is TRBV6-5 and J usage is TRBJ2-7; TRBD2 might be the D (5 bases). The CDR3 extends over 13 amino acids. With 8 bases removed from V and 1 base from J, the gap between germline ends came to 12 bases. CDR1 is MNHEY and CDR2 is SVGAGI in the germline V gene.

This clone has a handful of counts. This CDR3 is also generated by other DNA sequences in the sample. The chain recombines TRBV5-1 with TRBJ1-4; the match to TRBD1 covers 11 bases. The CDR3 is made up of 14 amino acids. After removal of 4 bases from V and 8 bases from J, the junction contained 4 bases not matched to a gene. Germline V gene sequence: CDR1 SGHRS, CDR2 YFSETQ. CDR3 region: CASSDGTGGEKLFF. DNA for the CDR3: TGCGCCAGCAGCGACGGGACAGGGGGAGAAAAACTGTTTTTT.

In this sample, this clone turned up a few times. The identical CDR3 is also encoded by other nucleotide sequences in the sample. This chain joins TRBV5-1 and TRBJ1-1, with a weak D call TRBD1 (5 bases). From germline, CDR1 is SGHRS and CDR2 YFSETQ. This CDR3 contains 15 residues. V was clipped by 0 bases and J by 6 bases, with 15 bases between them. The CDR3 spells CASSLDRGLWAEAFF. The CDR3 DNA reads as TGCGCCAGCAGCTTGGATAGGGGCCTGTGGGCTGAAGCTTTCTTT.

In its sample, this clone was seen a few times. The chain links TRBV15 to TRBJ1-2, with D possibly being TRBD1 (6 bases). V gave up 3 bases and J gave up 7 bases, with 12 bases separating them. The CDR3 is 13 amino acids. The germline CDR1 and CDR2 sequences are LNHNV and YYDKDF (reference sequence). The CDR3 is CATSSLTGFGYTF. The CDR3 region has the DNA TGTGCCACCAGCAGCTTGACAGGTTTTGGCTACACCTTC.

This clone came up a few times. This chain joins TRBV18 and TRBJ2-1, with D unresolved. The CDR3 totals 16 residues. Germline V gene sequence: CDR1 KGHSH, CDR2 LQKENI. Trimming left V 3 bases short and J 0 bases short, with 12 bases between. This CDR3 is CASSPYDTYSYNEQFF. CDR3 sequence (DNA): TGTGCCAGCTCACCCTACGACACCTACTCCTACAATGAGCAGTTCTTC.

The chain links TRBV6-5 to TRBJ1-5; D not certain. V lost 2 bases to trimming and J lost 6 bases, with 11 bases between them. This CDR3 is built from 14 residues. Germline-derived CDR1 and CDR2 are MNHEY and SVGAGI. CDR3 amino acids: CASSYRKGSQPQHF. The CDR3 DNA reads TGTGCCAGCAGTTACCGGAAAGGGAGTCAGCCCCAGCATTTT.

This chain joins TRBV5-1 and TRBJ1-1; D is perhaps TRBD1 (5 bases). V lost 0 bases and J lost 0, with 9 bases in between. Germline assignment: CDR1 SGHRS and CDR2 YFSETQ. The CDR3 is made up of 15 amino acids. The CDR3 DNA reads as TGCGCCAGCAGCTTGGGTTCAGGGATGAACACTGAAGCTTTCTTT. Its translation is CASSLGSGMNTEAFF. Full variable domain (rest looked up from reference TRBV5-1 and TRBJ1-1): KAGVTQTPRYLIKTRGQQVTLSCSPISGHRSVSWYQQTPGQGLQFLFEYFSETQRNKGNFPGRFSGRQFSNSRSEMNVSTLELGDSALYLCASSLGSGMNTEAFFGQGTRLTVV.

The genes are TRBV5-6 and TRBJ1-4, with 7 bases aligning to TRBD1. CDR3 length equals 16 residues. After removal of 5 bases from V and 0 bases from J, the junction contained 7 bases not matched to a gene. Per the germline V gene, CDR1 is SGHDT and CDR2 is YYEEEE. CDR3 sequence: CASRRRTGATNEKLFF. In DNA, the CDR3 is TGTGCCAGCAGACGACGGACAGGCGCAACTAATGAAAAACTGTTTTTT.